The 16 T cell receptor beta chains below were found in one sample sequenced in a study of identical twins. TCRdb fed the 5' RACE reads into MiXCR, producing one record per CDR3 protein. The sample lists 400,000 to 500,000 distinct CDR3 sequences; approximately 17% were seen once. Sequenced input: naive T cells sorted from blood. The receptors come from a man between 50 and 59 years old in good health.

V is TRBV9 and J is TRBJ2-4; D remains unclear. Germline CDR1 reads SGDLS; CDR2 reads YYNGEE. This CDR3 spans 11 amino acids. Trimming removed 3 bases from V and 8 bases from J, with 6 bases in between. CDR3 protein: CASSAGDIQYF. Here the CDR3 DNA reads TGTGCCAGCAGCGCTGGCGACATTCAGTACTTC.

The rearrangement uses TRBV7-9 and TRBJ2-7, with 9 positions matching TRBD2. The trim removed 5 bases at V and 1 base at J, leaving 9 bases unmatched. The CDR3 consists of 16 residues. CDR1 SEHNR and CDR2 FQNEAQ come from the germline V gene (reference sequence). As DNA, the CDR3 is TGTGCCAGCAGCCCGGACCTAGCGGGGAGGTCCTACGAGCAGTACTTC. It encodes CASSPDLAGRSYEQYF.

This rearrangement joins TRBV2 to TRBJ2-3; no reliable D call. The ends were cut back, 6 bases at V and 1 base at J, with 14 bases in the middle. CDR3 length equals 15 residues. CDR1 and CDR2 (germline): SNHLY, FYNNEI. The CDR3 DNA is TGTGCCAGCAGGAGAAGGTTTGGAGGCACAGATACGCAGTATTTT. Translating it yields CASRRRFGGTDTQYF.

The V and J genes are TRBV6-2 or TRBV6-3 and TRBJ2-1; 7 bases align to TRBD1. V lost 6 bases, J lost 3 bases, and 8 bases stayed unmatched. Germline V gene sequence: CDR1 MNHEY, CDR2 SVGEGT. The CDR3 contains 15 residues. Here the CDR3 DNA reads TGTGCCAGCAGCTCCAGGGGGTTTGGCTACAATGAGCAGTTCTTC. It is translated as CASSSRGFGYNEQFF.

Written as DNA, the CDR3 is TGTGCCTGGAGTCCCTCCCGCAAACTAGCGGGAGACTCTTACGAGCAGTACTTC. Translation: CAWSPSRKLAGDSYEQYF. This rearrangement joins TRBV30 to TRBJ2-7; 11 nucleotides agree with TRBD2. Germline trimming cut 2 bases from V and 4 bases from J; bases unmatched to any gene: 16. The CDR3 is 18 amino acids. From germline, CDR1 is GTSNPN and CDR2 SVGIG (reference sequence).

The genes are TRBV3-1 and TRBJ2-7; tentative D call: TRBD1 (7 bases). The CDR3 totals 15 residues. Trimming cost V 1 base and J 1 base, with 11 bases left between them. The germline CDR1 and CDR2 sequences are LGHDT and YNNKEL (reference sequence). CDR3 sequence reads: CASSQGAGGSYEQYF. CDR3 bases: TGTGCCAGCAGCCAAGGGGCAGGGGGGTCCTACGAGCAGTACTTC.

The table lists this clonotype with many counts. This chain uses TRBV20-1 with TRBJ2-1, with 7 nucleotides matching TRBD1. The CDR3 loop spans 15 amino acids. V dropped 6 bases and J dropped 4; count of bases not matched to a gene: 12. From germline, CDR1 is DFQATT and CDR2 SNEGSKA (reference sequence). The CDR3 DNA reads TGCAGTGCACCTACCGGGGACAGTCATTACAATGAGCAGTTCTTC. As protein: CSAPTGDSHYNEQFF.

The gene calls are TRBV12-5 and TRBJ2-7; D not certain. The V gene's germline CDR1 is LGHNT and CDR2 FRNRAP. The ends were cut back, 5 bases at V and 2 bases at J, with 22 bases in the middle. CDR3 length: 17 residues. For the CDR3, the DNA is TGTGCTAGTGGTCCCGCGGAAGGGCGCGCTACCCCCTACGAGCAGTACTTC. It yields the protein CASGPAEGRATPYEQYF.

The J gene is TRBJ1-6, the V gene TRBV4-1; D is uncertain. Deletions cut 6 bases from V and 6 bases from J, with 9 bases between. CDR1 MGHRA and CDR2 YSYEKL come from the germline V gene. This CDR3 spans 13 amino acids. For the CDR3, the DNA is TGCGCCAGCAGTGGCCAGGTTAATTCACCCCTCCACTTT. This sequence encodes CASSGQVNSPLHF.

This clonotype was counted ten times or more. The chain employs TRBV27 and TRBJ2-7; D is undetermined. Germline values: CDR1 MNHEY, CDR2 SMNVEV (reference sequence). The CDR3 runs 14 residues. Trimming removed 1 base at V and 2 bases at J, with 9 bases between. The CDR3, as DNA: TGTGCCAGCAGTTTATTTGTCGGCACCTACGAGCAGTACTTC. Translation: CASSLFVGTYEQYF.

The chain links TRBV4-2 to TRBJ2-2; 14 bases agree with TRBD2. After removal of 1 base from V and 5 bases from J, the junction contained 9 bases not matched to a gene. Per the germline V gene, CDR1 is LGHNA and CDR2 is YNFKEQ. This CDR3 has 19 residues. In DNA, the CDR3 is TGTGCCAGCAGCCAAGCCGGGACTAGCGGGAGTTGGAGTACCGGGGAGCTGTTTTTT. As protein: CASSQAGTSGSWSTGELFF.

The V gene is TRBV6-5, the J gene TRBJ2-7; D unclear. V was pared by 0 bases and J by 1 base, with 13 bases between. Germline V lookup: CDR1 MNHEY, CDR2 SVGAGI. This CDR3 has 16 residues. The CDR3 loop reads CASSYSIRTYSYEQYF. DNA for the CDR3: TGTGCCAGCAGTTACTCGATTAGGACGTATTCCTACGAGCAGTACTTC.

As to this clonotype: A much larger clone lies one base from this, so it may be a read error. The gene calls are TRBV11-2 and TRBJ2-7; 10 positions agree with TRBD2. The CDR3 has 16 residues. Germline CDR1 SGHAT, CDR2 FQNNGV. DNA of the CDR3: TGTGTCAGCAGGGATATAGCGGGAGGTCCCTGGTACGAGCAGTACTTC. Protein product: CVSRDIAGGPWYEQYF. Full variable domain (outside the CDR3, taken from reference TRBV11-2 and TRBJ2-7): EAGVAQSPRYKIIEKRQSVAFWCNPISGHATLYWYQQILGQGPKLLIQFQNNGVVDDSQLPKDRFSAERLKGVDSTLKIQPAKLEDSAVYLCVSRDIAGGPWYEQYFGPGTRLTVT.

This clonotype was detected only a few times. V is TRBV6-6 and J is TRBJ2-7; D gene ambiguous. Looked up from germline, CDR1 is MNHNY and CDR2 is SVGAGI (reference sequence). The CDR3 covers 13 residues. Trimming cost V 3 bases and J 0 bases, with 6 bases left between them. CDR3 amino acids: CASSYWDSYEQYF. CDR3 nucleotide sequence: TGTGCCAGCAGTTATTGGGACTCCTACGAGCAGTACTTC.

This sequence joins TRBV20-1 and TRBJ2-5; TRBD2 matches at 13 bases. Germline CDR1 reads DFQATT; CDR2 reads SNEGSKA (reference sequence). V was pared by 2 bases and J by 6 bases, with 6 bases of the junction left unmatched. This CDR3 has 15 residues. DNA for the CDR3: TGCAGTGCTAGACCCACTAGCGGGGGGGCTAAGACCCAGTACTTC. It translates to CSARPTSGGAKTQYF.

This clonotype was seen more than once but under ten times. This chain joins TRBV28 and TRBJ1-2; D gene ambiguous. CDR1 and CDR2 (germline): MDHEN, SYDVKM. The V end lost 2 bases, the J end lost 5 bases, and 6 bases lay between the germline ends. The CDR3 is 12 amino acids. CDR3 protein: CASSLVSYGYTF. For the CDR3, the DNA is TGTGCCAGCAGTTTAGTTAGTTATGGCTACACCTTC.